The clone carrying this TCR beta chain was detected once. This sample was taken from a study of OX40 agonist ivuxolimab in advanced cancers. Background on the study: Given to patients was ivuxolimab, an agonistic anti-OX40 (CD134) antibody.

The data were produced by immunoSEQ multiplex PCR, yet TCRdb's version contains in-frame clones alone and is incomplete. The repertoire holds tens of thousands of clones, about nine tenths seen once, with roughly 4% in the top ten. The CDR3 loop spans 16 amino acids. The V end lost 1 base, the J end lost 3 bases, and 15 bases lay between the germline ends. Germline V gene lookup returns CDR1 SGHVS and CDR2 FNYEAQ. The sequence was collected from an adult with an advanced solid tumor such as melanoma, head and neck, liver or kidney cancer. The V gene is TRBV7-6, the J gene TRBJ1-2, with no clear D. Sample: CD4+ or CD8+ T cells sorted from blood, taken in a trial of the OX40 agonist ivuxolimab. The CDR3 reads CASSLGSEGLDYGYTF. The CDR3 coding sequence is TGTGCCAGCAGCTTAGGGAGTGAGGGTTTGGACTATGGCTACACCTTC.